The rows below give T cell receptor beta chains drawn from one sample of a study of CD8 T cells in ankylosing spondylitis. TCRdb passed the 5' RACE reads through MiXCR, listing each CDR3 protein once. The repertoire holds more than 600,000 distinct CDR3 sequences, with roughly 19% as singletons. The material sequenced was blood, either unsorted or a sorted T cell fraction (not recorded which). These receptors originate from a male donor with ankylosing spondylitis. CDR3s include the opening cysteine and the closing phenylalanine or tryptophan. A D gene is named only where the DNA matches it firmly. Expanded clones get a size class; other rows say once, few or many, or leave the size out.

d_call j_call v_call cdr3_length clone_size cdr3_aa cdr3_nt
- TRBJ2-1 TRBV7-9 14 - CASSTGTAASEQFF TGTGCCAGCAGCACCGGGACGGCGGCTAGTGAGCAGTTCTTC
- TRBJ2-1 TRBV7-9 16 - CASSLAMGISYNEQFF TGTGCCAGCAGCTTAGCAATGGGGATTTCCTACAATGAGCAGTTCTTC
- TRBJ2-7 TRBV20-1 12 - CSAITGPYEQYF TGCAGTGCTATCACAGGCCCCTACGAGCAGTACTTC
TRBD1 TRBJ2-7 TRBV7-9 14 few CASSSAGGFYEQYF TGTGCCAGCAGCTCGGCAGGGGGCTTCTACGAGCAGTACTTC
TRBD1 TRBJ2-7 TRBV7-2 15 - CASSARTGGPYEQYF TGTGCCAGCAGCGCCCGGACAGGGGGGCCCTACGAGCAGTACTTC
TRBD1 TRBJ1-1 TRBV6-1 14 few CASSQQGAVRWAFF TGTGCCAGCAGCCAGCAGGGGGCCGTTCGTTGGGCTTTCTTT
- TRBJ1-5 TRBV5-5 17 few CASSLGWGGASNQPQHF TGTGCCAGCAGCTTGGGGTGGGGAGGGGCTAGCAATCAGCCCCAGCATTTT
TRBD1 TRBJ2-5 TRBV12-3/TRBV12-4 13 few CASRRGGAETQYF TGTGCCAGCAGACGAGGGGGCGCCGAGACCCAGTACTTC
TRBD2 TRBJ2-1 TRBV2 15 - CASILGLAVTNEQFF TGTGCCAGCATTCTGGGACTAGCGGTTACTAATGAGCAGTTCTTC
TRBD1 TRBJ2-7 TRBV24-1 19 - CATSDNSPSTGSLPYEQYF TGTGCCACCAGTGATAACTCCCCATCGACAGGGAGCCTTCCCTACGAGCAGTACTTC
- TRBJ1-4 TRBV27 13 - CASSSGSGGKLFF TGTGCCAGCAGTTCGGGATCGGGTGGAAAACTGTTTTTT
TRBD1 TRBJ2-5 TRBV10-1 15 - CASSEGQGAKETQYF TGCGCCAGCAGTGAGGGACAGGGGGCCAAAGAGACCCAGTACTTC
TRBD2 TRBJ2-7 TRBV20-1 13 few CSAQLAGGYEQYF TGCAGTGCCCAACTAGCGGGGGGCTACGAGCAGTACTTC
- TRBJ2-3 TRBV4-2 15 few CASSQDWALADTQYF TGTGCCAGCAGCCAAGATTGGGCCCTGGCAGATACGCAGTATTTT
- TRBJ2-7 TRBV20-1 13 - CSATTPESYEQYF TGCAGTGCTACGACGCCGGAGAGCTACGAGCAGTACTTC
TRBD2 TRBJ2-1 TRBV12-3/TRBV12-4 15 few CASSYGLAIDNEQFF TGTGCCAGCAGTTATGGACTAGCGATAGACAATGAGCAGTTCTTC
- TRBJ1-2 TRBV12-3/TRBV12-4 15 few CASSLAGTFAYGYTF TGTGCCAGCAGTTTAGCGGGGACCTTCGCGTATGGCTACACCTTC
TRBD2 TRBJ2-5 TRBV29-1 12 few CSGDGGGETQYF TGCAGCGGGGATGGCGGGGGAGAGACCCAGTACTTC
- TRBJ1-1 TRBV12-3/TRBV12-4 15 few CASSLSLGMNTEAFF TGTGCCAGCAGTTTGAGTCTGGGGATGAACACTGAAGCTTTCTTT
- TRBJ2-7 TRBV2 14 - CASTDDTPAYEQYF TGTGCCAGCACCGATGACACCCCAGCCTACGAGCAGTACTTC
- TRBJ1-1 TRBV7-8 14 - CASSTYWGNTEAFF TGTGCCAGCAGCACCTATTGGGGGAACACTGAAGCTTTCTTT
TRBD2 TRBJ2-7 TRBV6-4 14 - CASSIGTSGRGQRF TGTGCCAGCAGTATCGGGACTAGCGGGAGGGGGCAACGTTTC
TRBD1 TRBJ1-1 TRBV6-5 15 - CASSYTDRGDTEAFF TGTGCCAGCAGTTACACTGACAGGGGTGACACTGAAGCTTTCTTT
- TRBJ1-2 TRBV20-1 13 many CSASVGESYGYTF TGCAGTGCTAGTGTAGGGGAGAGCTATGGCTACACCTTC
TRBD1 TRBJ2-3 TRBV10-3 15 many CAISEQGASTDTQYF TGTGCCATCAGTGAGCAGGGGGCGTCCACAGATACGCAGTATTTT
- TRBJ1-6 TRBV6-5 14 - CASRPDQGNSPLHF TGTGCCAGCAGGCCTGATCAGGGGAATTCACCCCTCCACTTT
- TRBJ2-7 TRBV28 15 - CASSSVGTAGNEQYF TGTGCCAGCAGTTCGGTCGGGACGGCTGGCAACGAGCAGTACTTC
- TRBJ1-1 TRBV15 14 few CATSRDPSSTEAFF TGTGCCACCAGCAGAGATCCTAGTAGCACTGAAGCTTTCTTT
- TRBJ1-2 TRBV7-3 13 few CASSGAGPSGYTF TGTGCCAGCAGCGGCGCAGGGCCTAGTGGCTACACCTTC
- TRBJ2-3 TRBV5-1 13 many CASSLDLGDTQYF TGCGCCAGCAGCTTGGACTTGGGAGATACGCAGTATTTT
- TRBJ2-1 TRBV28 11 - CASTITGEQFF TGTGCCAGCACCATAACGGGTGAGCAGTTCTTC
- TRBJ2-1 TRBV9 15 - CASSVVLVPYNEQFF TGTGCCAGCAGCGTTGTGCTAGTCCCCTACAATGAGCAGTTCTTC
TRBD1 TRBJ2-1 TRBV20-1 17 few CSARDSSGTGVYNEQFF TGCAGTGCTAGAGATTCCTCCGGGACAGGGGTTTACAATGAGCAGTTCTTC
TRBD1 TRBJ2-2 TRBV4-3 15 - CASSRDRGVPGELFF TGCGCCAGCAGCCGGGACAGGGGGGTACCCGGGGAGCTGTTTTTT
- TRBJ1-2 TRBV3-1 11 - CASGVNYGYTF TGTGCCAGCGGGGTTAACTATGGCTACACCTTC
- TRBJ2-2 TRBV11-3 13 - CASSRDRIGELFF TGTGCCAGCAGCCGCGACAGGATCGGGGAGCTGTTTTTT
TRBD2 TRBJ2-7 TRBV27 15 - CASSSFGSGSNEQYF TGTGCCAGCAGTTCGTTTGGTAGCGGGAGTAACGAGCAGTACTTC
- TRBJ2-2 TRBV9 15 many CASSVGGLNTGELFF TGTGCCAGCAGCGTAGGCGGCTTGAACACCGGGGAGCTGTTTTTT
TRBD1 TRBJ1-2 TRBV27 14 few CASSLYRTGWGYTF TGTGCCAGCAGTTTATACCGGACAGGGTGGGGCTACACCTTC
- TRBJ2-5 TRBV5-1 21 - CASSFFVTANKPGQIKETQYF TGCGCCAGCAGCTTTTTCGTGACGGCTAATAAACCGGGACAAATAAAAGAGACCCAGTACTTC